This TCR beta chain was captured by sequencing in a study of cytotoxic CD8 clonotypes in ibrutinib-treated CLL. The wider study: The response samples were taken once patients had been treated for a median of about 12 months, range 6 to 36.

Cryopreserved PBMCs yielded roughly 2 micrograms of genomic DNA for TCR beta libraries. The method was immunoSEQ multiplex PCR; TCRdb's version includes in-frame clones alone and lacks a portion of them. The sample comprises roughly 250,000 clones, around 70% of which are singletons, and approximately 15% rests with the top ten. This clone has just a few counts. Its target is unknown. General observations from the study: Sample timing was unmatched between remission and later-progressing patients; lymph nodes unstudied.

This TCR came from a human donor with chronic lymphocytic leukemia. The sequencing used PBMCs, collected after 24 months of ibrutinib treatment.

The CDR3 DNA follows: TGTGCCAGTCACCAGGGAGGGTCCTACGAGCAGTACTTC. It translates to CASHQGGSYEQYF. The chain recombines TRBV27 with TRBJ2-7; 7 nucleotides line up with TRBD2. Germline V gene data show CDR1 as MNHEY and CDR2 as SMNVEV (reference sequence). This CDR3 comprises 13 residues. The ends lost 9 bases at V and 1 base at J; junction bases unmatched: 6.